A single sample gave rise to the 17 T cell receptor beta chains below, sequenced in a study of blood T cell repertoires in COVID-19. This table comes from immunoSEQ multiplex PCR, and its TCRdb copy is limited to in-frame clones, with some not included. The sample comprises fewer than 350,000 clones, approximately 91% of which are singletons, and over 1% rests with the top ten. Sample: PBMCs or T cells enriched from blood (not recorded which). Every receptor here comes from a woman younger than 45 who had been exposed to COVID-19.

The chain recombines TRBV9 with TRBJ2-1, with 7 nucleotides matching TRBD2. CDR1 and CDR2 from the germline V gene are SGDLS and YYNGEE. V dropped 0 bases and J dropped 6; count of bases not matched to a gene: 6. The CDR3 runs 15 residues. CDR3 nucleotides: TGTGCCAGCAGCGTAGGGGTCGGGAGGTTCAATGAGCAGTTCTTC. It is translated as CASSVGVGRFNEQFF.

V and J are TRBV25-1 and TRBJ2-2; TRBD2 agrees at 12 bases. From germline, CDR1 is MGHDK and CDR2 SYGVNS. CDR3 length equals 17 residues. The trim removed 7 bases at V and 0 bases at J, leaving 6 bases unmatched. In DNA form, the CDR3 reads TGTGCCAGCAATTCGGGACTAGCGGGTACGAACACCGGGGAGCTGTTTTTT. This codes for CASNSGLAGTNTGELFF.

The rearrangement links TRBV10-1 to TRBJ1-5; 9 positions match TRBD1. The germline V gene has CDR1 WNHNN and CDR2 SYGVQD (reference sequence). Trimming at V came to 8 bases and at J to 11 bases, leaving 13 bases not matched to a gene. The CDR3 totals 14 residues. For the CDR3, the DNA is TGCGCCAGCTTTCCGGGACAGGGAGGTGGGTCCCAGCATTTT. It yields the protein CASFPGQGGGSQHF.

The chain joins TRBV25-1 to TRBJ2-2; D is ambiguous. Trimming pared 1 base from V and 5 bases from J, leaving 5 bases between. The length of the CDR3 is 13 residues. From germline, CDR1 is MGHDK and CDR2 SYGVNS. The CDR3 bases are TGTGCCAGCAGTGAATTCCTAACCGGGGAGCTGTTTTTT. This gives the protein CASSEFLTGELFF.

This clone was seen just once. The rearrangement uses TRBV2 and TRBJ2-7; 7 bases fit TRBD2. Germline assignment: CDR1 SNHLY and CDR2 FYNNEI. The CDR3 runs 12 residues. V was pared by 11 bases and J by 0 bases, with 4 bases of the junction left unmatched. Here the CDR3 reads CAGREDSYEQYF. In nucleotides, the CDR3 is TGTGCCGGACGGGAGGACTCCTACGAGCAGTACTTC.

The table lists this clone with a count of one. The chain is built from TRBV18 and TRBJ1-1; D remains ambiguous. Looked up from germline, CDR1 is KGHSH and CDR2 is LQKENI. V lost 5 bases to trimming and J lost 6 bases, with 13 bases between them. The CDR3 spans 13 residues. This CDR3 is CASSSGRVAEAFF. In DNA, the CDR3 is TGTGCCAGCTCATCGGGTCGGGTCGCTGAAGCTTTCTTT.

The chain recombines TRBV11-1 with TRBJ1-2, with a tentative D call TRBD1 (6 bases). Trimming stripped 0 bases from V and 8 bases from J, with 10 bases between. Per germline, CDR1 SGHAT and CDR2 FQDESV (reference sequence). This CDR3 has 13 amino acids. The CDR3 region has the DNA TGTGCCAGCAGCTTAGCTCCCACAGGGGGCTACACCTTC. Translated: CASSLAPTGGYTF. Combining the CDR3 with reference TRBV11-1 and TRBJ1-2 gives the whole variable domain EAEVAQSPRYKITEKSQAVAFWCDPISGHATLYWYRQILGQGPELLVQFQDESVVDDSQLPKDRFSAERLKGVDSTLKIQPAELGDSAMYLCASSLAPTGGYTFGSGTRLTVV.

The rearrangement uses TRBV28 and TRBJ2-1; TRBD1 is a possible D gene (6 bases). Germline V lookup: CDR1 MDHEN, CDR2 SYDVKM. The CDR3 runs to 14 residues. Trimming took off 6 bases at V and 8 bases at J, with 17 bases between the two ends. The CDR3 sequence is CASRPYREFDEQFF. Written as DNA, the CDR3 is TGTGCCAGCAGGCCTTACAGGGAATTCGATGAGCAGTTCTTC. The full variable domain, completed using reference TRBV28 and TRBJ2-1, is DVKVTQSSRYLVKRTGEKVFLECVQDMDHENMFWYRQDPGLGLRLIYFSYDVKMKEKGDIPEGYSVSREKKERFSLILESASTNQTSMYLCASRPYREFDEQFFGPGTRLTVL.

This chain links TRBV7-9 with TRBJ2-5, with 7 bases identical to TRBD1. This CDR3 contains 15 residues. Germline V gene data show CDR1 as SEHNR and CDR2 as FQNEAQ (reference sequence). The trim removed 5 bases at V and 5 bases at J, leaving 11 bases unmatched. CDR3 in DNA: TGTGCCAGCAGCCTGACAGGGTTGAACGTGGAGACCCAGTACTTC. Amino acids: CASSLTGLNVETQYF.

This clone was detected once. The chain recombines TRBV29-1 with TRBJ2-7; D is unclear. Germline-derived CDR1 and CDR2 are SQVTM and ANQGSEA. Trimming left V 5 bases short and J 7 bases short, with 15 bases between. This CDR3 has 12 residues. The CDR3 DNA reads TGCAGCGTTTTGGCCCCCTCGAGGGAGCAGTACTTC. Residues: CSVLAPSREQYF.

The chain couples TRBV27 to TRBJ2-7; the D is unclear. Trimming removed 5 bases at V and 0 bases at J, with 11 bases between. The CDR3 is made up of 14 amino acids. CDR1 is MNHEY, CDR2 SMNVEV, per germline (reference sequence). Here the CDR3 reads CASSPIELSYEQYF. The CDR3 bases are TGTGCCAGCAGTCCGATTGAGCTCTCCTACGAGCAGTACTTC.

The chain employs TRBV2 and TRBJ1-1; 9 bases line up with TRBD1. The CDR3 has 17 amino acids. Germline CDR1 SNHLY, CDR2 FYNNEI. Trimming took 2 bases from V and 5 from J; bases not matched to a gene: 12. CDR3 loop: CASSERAVGGQGTEAFF. Written as DNA, the CDR3 is TGTGCCAGCAGTGAAAGGGCCGTGGGGGGACAGGGAACTGAAGCTTTCTTT.

The chain couples TRBV11-2 to TRBJ1-5, with TRBD1 identical over 8 bases. This CDR3 has 14 amino acids. The ends lost 5 bases at V and 6 bases at J; junction bases unmatched: 6. The germline V gene has CDR1 SGHAT and CDR2 FQNNGV. CDR3 DNA sequence: TGTGCCAGCAGCCCTCCAGGGGGCGGTCAGCCCCAGCATTTT. This gives the protein CASSPPGGGQPQHF.

V and J are TRBV19 and TRBJ1-1; no reliable D call. V lost 2 bases, J lost 1 base, and 11 bases lay in between. The CDR3 spans 15 residues. Germline V gives CDR1 LNHDA, CDR2 SQIVND (reference sequence). The CDR3: CASSISFARNTEAFF. The CDR3 DNA reads TGTGCCAGTAGTATAAGTTTTGCCAGGAACACTGAAGCTTTCTTT.

The rearrangement uses TRBV5-1 and TRBJ2-7; D is possibly TRBD1 (9 bases). Germline CDR1 and CDR2: SGHRS and YFSETQ. Trimming left V 6 bases short and J 3 bases short, with 22 bases between. The CDR3 has 16 residues. The DNA of the CDR3 is TGCGCCAGCAAACCCACGGGGGGGACAGGGCACTACGAGCAGTACTTC. Protein sequence: CASKPTGGTGHYEQYF.

This clone was recorded once. The chain links TRBV18 to TRBJ2-7, with TRBD2 matching 13 bases. CDR3 length: 15 residues. With V trimmed by 5 bases and J by 2 bases, 3 bases remained unmatched. Germline V lookup: CDR1 KGHSH, CDR2 LQKENI. The CDR3 loop reads CASSSGTSGTYEQYF. The CDR3 DNA is TGTGCCAGCTCATCGGGGACTAGCGGGACCTACGAGCAGTACTTC.

CDR3: CASGGLANTGELFF. The CDR3 nucleotides are TGTGCCAGTGGAGGACTAGCAAACACCGGGGAGCTGTTTTTT. The chain combines TRBV19 with TRBJ2-2; 8 bases fit TRBD2. V shed 8 bases, J shed 2 bases, and the junction held 4 bases outside the gene matches. Germline CDR1 reads LNHDA; CDR2 reads SQIVND (reference sequence). This CDR3 has 14 residues.